This T cell receptor beta chain was observed in a study of control samples from healthy donors and cancer patients. This CDR3 has 15 amino acids. Assay: immunoSEQ multiplex PCR; the TCRdb copy retains only in-frame clones and omits some. The sample carries roughly 370,000 clones, 80% to 95% recorded once. The V gene is TRBV21-1, the J gene TRBJ1-2; no check of the table's D call, TRBD1, against the DNA was made. TRBV21-1 is a listed pseudogene. This TCR was sampled from a man aged 40-50 years with head and neck cancer. The material sequenced was PBMCs. The CDR3 region has the DNA TGTGCCAGCAGCAAAGTGCGCTGGACACCAGATGGCTACACCTTC. The encoded protein is CASSKVRWTPDGYTF.